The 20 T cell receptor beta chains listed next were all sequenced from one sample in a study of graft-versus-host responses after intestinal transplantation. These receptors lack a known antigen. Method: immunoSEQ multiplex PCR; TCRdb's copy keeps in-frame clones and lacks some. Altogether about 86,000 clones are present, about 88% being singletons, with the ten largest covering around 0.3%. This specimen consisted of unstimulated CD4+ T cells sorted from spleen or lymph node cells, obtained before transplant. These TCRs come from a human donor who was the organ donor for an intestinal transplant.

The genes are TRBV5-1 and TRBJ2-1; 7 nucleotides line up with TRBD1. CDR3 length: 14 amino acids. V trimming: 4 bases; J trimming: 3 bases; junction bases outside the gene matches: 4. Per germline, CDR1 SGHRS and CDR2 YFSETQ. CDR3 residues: CASSKGDSYNEQFF. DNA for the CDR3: TGCGCCAGCAGCAAGGGGGACAGCTACAATGAGCAGTTCTTC.

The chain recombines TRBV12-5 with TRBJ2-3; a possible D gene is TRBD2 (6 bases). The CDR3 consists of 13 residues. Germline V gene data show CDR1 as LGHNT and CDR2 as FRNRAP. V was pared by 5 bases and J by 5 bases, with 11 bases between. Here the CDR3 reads CASGGTSIDTQYF. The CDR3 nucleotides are TGTGCTAGTGGTGGGACTTCCATAGATACGCAGTATTTT.

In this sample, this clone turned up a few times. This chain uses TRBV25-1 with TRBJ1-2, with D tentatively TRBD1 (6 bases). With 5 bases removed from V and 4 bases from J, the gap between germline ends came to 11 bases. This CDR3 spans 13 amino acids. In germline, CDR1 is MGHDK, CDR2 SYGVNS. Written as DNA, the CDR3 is TGTGCCAGCAGTAGAGCAGGGGCCTATGGCTACACCTTC. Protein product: CASSRAGAYGYTF.

In nucleotides, the CDR3 is TGTGCCAGCAGCTTCTTCTGGCCTAGGGGAGAGACCCAGTACTTC. Its protein is CASSFFWPRGETQYF. V is TRBV7-2 and J is TRBJ2-5, with a tentative D call TRBD1 (5 bases). Deletions cut 3 bases from V and 4 bases from J, with 15 bases between. Per the germline V gene, CDR1 is SGHTA and CDR2 is FQGNSA. CDR3 length: 15 residues.

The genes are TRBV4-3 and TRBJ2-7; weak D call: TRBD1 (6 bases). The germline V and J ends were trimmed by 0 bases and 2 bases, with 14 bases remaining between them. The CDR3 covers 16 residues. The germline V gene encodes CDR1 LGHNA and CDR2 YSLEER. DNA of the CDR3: TGCGCCAGCAGCCAAGATCTTGGGACAAAGGCCTACGAGCAGTACTTC. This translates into CASSQDLGTKAYEQYF.

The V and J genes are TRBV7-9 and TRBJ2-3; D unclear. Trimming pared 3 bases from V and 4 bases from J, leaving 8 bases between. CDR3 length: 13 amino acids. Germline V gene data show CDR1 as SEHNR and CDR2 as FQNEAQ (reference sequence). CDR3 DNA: TGTGCCAGCAGCTTTTTGGCTCCAGATACGCAGTATTTT. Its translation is CASSFLAPDTQYF.

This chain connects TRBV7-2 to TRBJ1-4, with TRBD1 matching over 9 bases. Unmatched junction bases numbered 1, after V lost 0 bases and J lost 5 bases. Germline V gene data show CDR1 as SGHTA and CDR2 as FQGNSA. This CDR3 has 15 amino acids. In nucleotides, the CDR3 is TGTGCCAGCAGCTTAGCCGGGACAGGGAATGAAAAACTGTTTTTT. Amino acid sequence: CASSLAGTGNEKLFF.

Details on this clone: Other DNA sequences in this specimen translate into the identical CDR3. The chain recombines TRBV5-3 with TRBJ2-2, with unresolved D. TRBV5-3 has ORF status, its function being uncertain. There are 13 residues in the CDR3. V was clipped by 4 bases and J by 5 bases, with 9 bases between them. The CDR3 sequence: CARSRFDTGELFF. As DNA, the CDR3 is TGTGCCAGAAGCCGGTTTGATACCGGGGAGCTGTTTTTT.

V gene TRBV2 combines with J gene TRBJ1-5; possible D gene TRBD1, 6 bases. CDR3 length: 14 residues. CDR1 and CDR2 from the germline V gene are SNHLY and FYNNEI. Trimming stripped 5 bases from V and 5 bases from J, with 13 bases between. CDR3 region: CASSSQGRDQPQHF. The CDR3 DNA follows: TGTGCCAGCAGTTCTCAGGGGAGGGATCAGCCCCAGCATTTT.

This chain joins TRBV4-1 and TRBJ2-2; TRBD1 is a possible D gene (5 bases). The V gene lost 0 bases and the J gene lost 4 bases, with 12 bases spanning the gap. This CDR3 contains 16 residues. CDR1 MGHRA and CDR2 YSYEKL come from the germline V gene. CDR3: CASSQDRGLSTGELFF. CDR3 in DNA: TGCGCCAGCAGCCAAGATAGGGGATTAAGCACCGGGGAGCTGTTTTTT.

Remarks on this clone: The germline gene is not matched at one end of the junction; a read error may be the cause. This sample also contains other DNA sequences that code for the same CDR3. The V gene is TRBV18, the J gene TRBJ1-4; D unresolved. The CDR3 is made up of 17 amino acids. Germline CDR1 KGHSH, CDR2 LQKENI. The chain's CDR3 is CASSPPNGGDQDEKLFF. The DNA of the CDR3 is TGTGCCAGCTCACCACCCAACGGCGGGGATCAGGATGAAAAGCTGTTTTTT.

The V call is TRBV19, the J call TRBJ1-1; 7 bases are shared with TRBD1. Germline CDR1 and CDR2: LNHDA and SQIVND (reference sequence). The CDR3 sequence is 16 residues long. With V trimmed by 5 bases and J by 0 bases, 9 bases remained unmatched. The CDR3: CASSPIRGTLNTEAFF. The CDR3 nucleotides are TGTGCCAGTAGTCCCATCAGGGGGACCTTGAACACTGAAGCTTTCTTT.

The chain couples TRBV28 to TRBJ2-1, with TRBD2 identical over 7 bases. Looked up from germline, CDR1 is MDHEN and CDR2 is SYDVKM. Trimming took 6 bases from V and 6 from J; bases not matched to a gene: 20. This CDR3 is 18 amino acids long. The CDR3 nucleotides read TGTGCCAGCAGCTCTGGGAGGGGAATGCTGGCCCCGTCCAATGAGCAGTTCTTC. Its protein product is CASSSGRGMLAPSNEQFF.

CDR3 in amino acids: CASSELEREVAEQFF. CDR3 coding DNA: TGTGCCAGCAGTGAACTGGAGCGGGAGGTCGCTGAGCAGTTCTTC. The chain uses TRBV25-1 and TRBJ2-1; 9 nucleotides line up with TRBD2. V lost 2 bases and J lost 9; bases outside the gene matches: 8. The germline V gene encodes CDR1 MGHDK and CDR2 SYGVNS. The CDR3 runs to 15 residues.

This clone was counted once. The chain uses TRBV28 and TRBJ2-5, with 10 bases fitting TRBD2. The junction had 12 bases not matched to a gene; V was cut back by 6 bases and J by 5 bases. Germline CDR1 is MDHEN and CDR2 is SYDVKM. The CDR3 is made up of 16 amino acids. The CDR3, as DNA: TGTGCCAGCAGCCGAACCGGGACTAGCGTTTCGGAGACCCAGTACTTC. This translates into CASSRTGTSVSETQYF.

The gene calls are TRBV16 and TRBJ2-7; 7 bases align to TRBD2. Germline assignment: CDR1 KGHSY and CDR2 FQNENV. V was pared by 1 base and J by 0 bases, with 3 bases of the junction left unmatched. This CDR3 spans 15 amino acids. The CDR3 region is CASSQYGGVSYEQYF. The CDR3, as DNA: TGTGCCAGCAGCCAATATGGGGGGGTCTCCTACGAGCAGTACTTC.

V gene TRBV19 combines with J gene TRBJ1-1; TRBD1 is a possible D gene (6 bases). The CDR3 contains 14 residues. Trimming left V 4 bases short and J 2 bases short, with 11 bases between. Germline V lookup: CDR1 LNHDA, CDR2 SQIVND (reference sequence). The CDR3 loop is CASSTRGQNTEAFF. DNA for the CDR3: TGTGCCAGTAGTACCAGGGGACAAAACACTGAAGCTTTCTTT.

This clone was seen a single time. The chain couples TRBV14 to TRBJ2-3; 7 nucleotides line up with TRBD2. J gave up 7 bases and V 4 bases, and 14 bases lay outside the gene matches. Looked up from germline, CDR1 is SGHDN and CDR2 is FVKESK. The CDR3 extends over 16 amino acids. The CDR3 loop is CASSRGGAGPQNTQYF. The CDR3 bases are TGTGCCAGCAGCCGGGGAGGGGCGGGGCCCCAGAATACGCAGTATTTT. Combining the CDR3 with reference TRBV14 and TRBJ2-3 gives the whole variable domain EAGVTQFPSHSVIEKGQTVTLRCDPISGHDNLYWYRRVMGKEIKFLLHFVKESKQDESGMPNNRFLAERTGGTYSTLKVQPAELEDSGVYFCASSRGGAGPQNTQYFGPGTRLTVL.

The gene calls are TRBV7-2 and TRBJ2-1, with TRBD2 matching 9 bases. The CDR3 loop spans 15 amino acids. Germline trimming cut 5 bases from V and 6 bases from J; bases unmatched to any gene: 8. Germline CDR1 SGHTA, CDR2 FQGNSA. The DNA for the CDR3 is TGTGCCAGCAGCGTTAGCGGGAGAGTGTCCAATGAGCAGTTCTTC. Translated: CASSVSGRVSNEQFF.

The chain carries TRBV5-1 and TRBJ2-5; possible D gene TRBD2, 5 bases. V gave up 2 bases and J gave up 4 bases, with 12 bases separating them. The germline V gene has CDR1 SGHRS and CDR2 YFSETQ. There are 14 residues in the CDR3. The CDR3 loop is CASSLEGLGETQYF. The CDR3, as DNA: TGCGCCAGCAGCTTAGAGGGTTTGGGAGAGACCCAGTACTTC.